This T cell receptor beta chain was recovered during a study of T cell repertoires in cytomegalovirus infection. Study information: Public TCR beta signatures provided an indication of both CMV infection and a matching HLA type.

TCRdb itself ran the reads through MiXCR, one entry per CDR3 protein. The sample has 200,000 or so distinct CDR3 sequences, about 30% seen once; the top ten hold about 31%. Whole-study findings and limits: Cumulative frequency (of public TCR beta family members) identified carriers of CMV plus the relevant HLA. It was HLA-C-restricted CMV-specific TCR beta clonotypes that dominated the response ex vivo.

As to this clonotype: Its antigen remains unidentified.

V lost 4 bases and J lost 0; bases outside the gene matches: 3. Germline V lookup: CDR1 LNHDA, CDR2 SQIVND (reference sequence). This CDR3 has 15 residues. The J gene is TRBJ1-5, the V gene TRBV19; 7 bases align to TRBD1. The source of this sequence is a human donor in good health (CMV status not recorded). Some clones in this sample may be carry-over from other donors' samples. Sequences were obtained from PBMCs. CDR3 bases: TGTGCCAGTAGTAAAGGACAGGCTAGCAATCAGCCCCAGCATTTT. It translates to CASSKGQASNQPQHF.